One sample yielded the 29 T cell receptor beta chains listed below, sequenced in a study of CD8+ T cells in alopecia areata. RNA extraction was followed by reverse transcription into cDNA, which acted as the sequencing template. This table comes from immunoSEQ multiplex PCR, and its TCRdb copy is limited to in-frame clones, with some not included. The sample has some 95,000 clones; 35% to 45% are singletons. Material: CD4+ T cells sorted from blood. The receptors come from a human donor with alopecia areata.

This clone was detected a few times. The chain has TRBV11-2 and TRBJ1-1, with 7 nucleotides matching TRBD1. The junction had 10 bases not matched to a gene; V was cut back by 3 bases and J by 3 bases. Germline-derived CDR1 and CDR2 are SGHAT and FQNNGV. CDR3 length equals 16 residues. CDR3 in amino acids: CASSLAGGDYYTEAFF. CDR3 nucleotide sequence: TGTGCCAGCAGCTTGGCAGGGGGGGACTACTACACTGAAGCTTTCTTT.

This clone was recorded a few times. Here the CDR3 DNA reads TGCAGTGCTGGACTGGCGGGTGAGCAGTTCTTC. Protein: CSAGLAGEQFF. The chain carries TRBV20-1 and TRBJ2-1; TRBD2 is a possible D gene (5 bases). The CDR3 is made up of 11 amino acids. Germline V CDR1 and CDR2: DFQATT, SNEGSKA (reference sequence). Trimming shortened V by 5 bases and J by 9 bases, and 11 bases separated the two germline ends.

The V and J genes are TRBV30 and TRBJ2-5, with D maybe TRBD1 (5 bases). Germline V CDR1 and CDR2: GTSNPN, SVGIG (reference sequence). The CDR3 spans 13 residues. Deletions cut 2 bases from V and 3 bases from J, with 10 bases between. CDR3 sequence reads: CAWSQGREETQYF. CDR3 DNA: TGTGCCTGGAGTCAGGGTCGCGAAGAGACCCAGTACTTC.

This clone was counted a few times. The chain couples TRBV29-1 to TRBJ2-7, with D unclear. The length of the CDR3 is 11 residues. CDR1 and CDR2 from the germline V gene are SQVTM and ANQGSEA. V was shortened by 1 base and J by 4 bases, with 5 bases between the two germline ends. The CDR3 reads CSVEVAYEQYF. CDR3 nucleotide sequence: TGCAGCGTTGAAGTGGCGTACGAGCAGTACTTC.

The chain links TRBV6-6 to TRBJ2-1; D possibly corresponds to TRBD1 (6 bases). The CDR3 length is 14 residues. Germline V gene data show CDR1 as MNHNY and CDR2 as SVGAGI (reference sequence). V was pared by 5 bases and J by 8 bases, with 16 bases between. In nucleotides, the CDR3 is TGTGCCAGCAGTACCGGGACAATAATCCATGAGCAGTTCTTC. Its protein is CASSTGTIIHEQFF.

The sample holds a few counts of this clone. The rearrangement links TRBV29-1 to TRBJ2-3, with a tentative D call TRBD1 (6 bases). V was pared by 7 bases and J by 5 bases, with 16 bases between. The CDR3 is 13 residues long. Germline CDR1 and CDR2: SQVTM and ANQGSEA. The CDR3 loop reads CSGAVLGGDTQYF. The CDR3 DNA reads as TGCAGCGGAGCGGTTCTAGGGGGAGATACGCAGTATTTT.

In its sample, this clone was seen a few times. The chain recombines TRBV6-6 with TRBJ1-2, with 9 bases identical to TRBD1. Germline loops: CDR1 MNHNY, CDR2 SVGAGI (reference sequence). The CDR3 sequence is 12 residues long. The ends lost 8 bases at V and 7 bases at J; junction bases unmatched: 5. The CDR3, as DNA: TGTGCCAGCTCACAGGGGGCCGGTGGCTACACCTTC. Translation: CASSQGAGGYTF.

This sequence joins TRBV18 and TRBJ2-7; D gene unclear. Germline V gene lookup returns CDR1 KGHSH and CDR2 LQKENI. V lost 1 base and J 5 bases, leaving 6 bases between the germline ends. CDR3 size: 12 residues. The CDR3 DNA sequence: TGTGCCAGCTCACCACTCGGCGACGAGCAGTACTTC. Amino acid sequence: CASSPLGDEQYF.

In this sample, this clone turned up a few times. This chain uses TRBV29-1 with TRBJ1-1; D is possibly TRBD1 (5 bases). CDR1 SQVTM and CDR2 ANQGSEA come from the germline V gene. The CDR3 is 10 residues long. Trimming removed 2 bases at V and 11 bases at J, with 9 bases between. The CDR3 sequence: CSVETEGAFF. In nucleotides, the CDR3 is TGCAGCGTTGAAACGGAGGGGGCTTTCTTT.

The rearrangement uses TRBV7-9 and TRBJ1-2; the match to TRBD1 covers 7 bases. Per the germline V gene, CDR1 is SEHNR and CDR2 is FQNEAQ (reference sequence). The CDR3 length is 13 residues. V lost 5 bases, J lost 7 bases, and 7 bases stayed unmatched. The CDR3 DNA is TGTGCCAGCAGCGGAGACAGGGCCGGTGGCTACACCTTC. As protein: CASSGDRAGGYTF.

This clone showed up just a few times. V and J are TRBV29-1 and TRBJ2-6; TRBD1 might be the D (6 bases). The V end lost 5 bases, the J end lost 2 bases, and 10 bases lay between the germline ends. Per germline, CDR1 SQVTM and CDR2 ANQGSEA. CDR3 length: 14 amino acids. CDR3 region: CSVLQGAGANVLTF. CDR3 coding DNA: TGCAGCGTTTTACAGGGAGCTGGGGCCAACGTCCTGACTTTC.

The genes are TRBV29-1 and TRBJ2-5; D is undetermined. The V and J ends lost 3 bases and 7 bases respectively, with 12 bases between them. This CDR3 is 12 amino acids long. The V gene's germline CDR1 is SQVTM and CDR2 ANQGSEA. The CDR3 coding sequence is TGCAGCGTTGATTCGTCTCGGCGGACCCAGTACTTC. Its protein is CSVDSSRRTQYF.

This clone was seen a few times. V usage is TRBV23-1 and J usage is TRBJ1-6; weak D call: TRBD1 (5 bases). TRBV23-1 is an ORF; its function is uncertain. Between the trimmed V and J ends, which lost 5 bases and 0 bases, there was a span of 11 bases. The CDR3 has 16 residues. CDR3 DNA sequence: TGCGCCAGCAGTTACTCAGGGAGCTCCTATAATTCACCCCTCCACTTT. Translation gives CASSYSGSSYNSPLHF.

The rearrangement links TRBV5-1 to TRBJ2-1; D possibly matches TRBD1 or TRBD2 (5 bases each). The CDR3 spans 16 residues. Germline V gene lookup returns CDR1 SGHRS and CDR2 YFSETQ. Trimming pared 2 bases from V and 1 base from J, leaving 13 bases between. Written as DNA, the CDR3 is TGCGCCAGCAGCTTCGCCCAGGGAGTGTCCTACAATGAGCAGTTCTTC. Its translation is CASSFAQGVSYNEQFF.

This clone was counted between two and nine times. This chain links TRBV7-9 with TRBJ1-4, with 10 bases aligning to TRBD1. Trimming at V came to 5 bases and at J to 0 bases, leaving 3 bases not matched to a gene. The CDR3 extends over 16 amino acids. The germline CDR1 and CDR2 sequences are SEHNR and FQNEAQ (reference sequence). CDR3 bases: TGTGCCAGCAGCCGAGGACAGGGGGCAACTAATGAAAAACTGTTTTTT. This codes for CASSRGQGATNEKLFF.

There are a few counts of this clone. This chain connects TRBV29-1 to TRBJ2-7; TRBD1 aligns across 10 bases. Per the germline V gene, CDR1 is SQVTM and CDR2 is ANQGSEA. V lost 5 bases and J lost 5; bases outside the gene matches: 9. CDR3 length equals 14 residues. The CDR3 bases are TGCAGCGTTTCGCGAGGACAGGGGGTCCACGAGCAGTACTTC. Encoded protein: CSVSRGQGVHEQYF.

This clone was recorded once. This chain connects TRBV7-9 to TRBJ2-5; 7 nucleotides agree with TRBD2. The V gene's germline CDR1 is SEHNR and CDR2 FQNEAQ (reference sequence). The J segment lost 8 bases and the V segment lost 5 bases, leaving 5 bases of the junction unmatched. This CDR3 is 12 amino acids long. For the CDR3, the DNA is TGTGCCAGCAGCCCAGCGGGGCCTACCCAGTACTTC. It encodes CASSPAGPTQYF. The full variable domain, in which reference TRBV7-9 and TRBJ2-5 provide the parts outside the CDR3, is DTGVSQNPRHKITKRGQNVTFRCDPISEHNRLYWYRQTLGQGPEFLTYFQNEAQLEKSRLLSDRFSAERPKGSFSTLEIQRTEQGDSAMYLCASSPAGPTQYFGPGTRLLVL.

The chain links TRBV18 to TRBJ2-3; possible D gene TRBD2, 5 bases. The CDR3 totals 14 residues. Trimming removed 3 bases from V and 2 bases from J, with 9 bases in between. CDR1 KGHSH and CDR2 LQKENI come from the germline V gene. The CDR3 region is CASSPDLYTDTQYF. The CDR3 coding sequence is TGTGCCAGCTCACCGGACTTGTACACAGATACGCAGTATTTT.

This clone was observed a single time. V usage is TRBV30 and J usage is TRBJ1-5; no reliable D call. CDR3 size: 15 residues. The germline CDR1 and CDR2 sequences are GTSNPN and SVGIG (reference sequence). V lost 8 bases to trimming and J lost 5 bases, with 22 bases between them. The CDR3 region is CAAGPGASADQPQHF. In DNA, the CDR3 is TGTGCCGCTGGGCCGGGTGCCTCGGCGGATCAGCCCCAGCATTTT.

The chain uses TRBV30 and TRBJ2-5, with D unresolved. V gave up 0 bases and J gave up 5 bases, with 7 bases separating them. Germline-derived CDR1 and CDR2 are GTSNPN and SVGIG (reference sequence). This CDR3 spans 12 amino acids. CDR3 nucleotide sequence: TGTGCCTGGAGTGTACAAGGGGAGACCCAGTACTTC. Amino acid sequence: CAWSVQGETQYF.

This clone was detected a few times. This chain joins TRBV21-1 and TRBJ2-3. TRBV21-1 represents a pseudogene. CDR3 length: 16 amino acids. The CDR3 loop reads CASSPQGRTSTDTQYF. CDR3 coding DNA: TGTGCCAGCAGCCCCCAGGGTAGGACTAGCACAGATACGCAGTATTTT.

The chain's CDR3 is CASHEQFF. CDR3 nucleotides: TGCGCCAGTCATGAGCAGTTCTTC. The rearrangement links TRBV23-1 to TRBJ2-1, with D unclear. TRBV23-1 is reported as an ORF; its role is uncertain. Trimming cost V 9 bases and J 8 bases, with 2 bases left between them. The CDR3 length is 8 residues.

In its sample, this clone was seen once. This may be a read error, as it is one base from a much larger clone. The rearrangement joins TRBV7-6 to TRBJ2-5; D remains unclear. V lost 4 bases, J lost 0 bases, and 0 bases lay in between. Germline loops: CDR1 SGHVS, CDR2 FNYEAQ. CDR3 length: 11 residues. The DNA of the CDR3 is TGTGCCAGCAGCTACCAAGAGACCCAGTACTTC. Protein: CASSYQETQYF.

The chain links TRBV2 to TRBJ2-5; 7 positions agree with TRBD1. The CDR3 sequence is 15 residues long. The trim removed 8 bases at V and 1 base at J, leaving 10 bases unmatched. Germline CDR1 and CDR2: SNHLY and FYNNEI. CDR3 protein: CASRGLRDSQETQYF. The DNA for the CDR3 is TGTGCCAGCCGTGGGCTCCGGGACAGCCAAGAGACCCAGTACTTC.

Only a few counts were recorded for this clone. This chain links TRBV29-1 with TRBJ2-7, with 8 bases lining up with TRBD1. With V trimmed by 4 bases and J by 5 bases, 7 bases remained unmatched. The CDR3 runs 13 residues. Germline-derived CDR1 and CDR2 are SQVTM and ANQGSEA. CDR3 coding DNA: TGCAGCGTTGTACGACAGGGGTCTGACGAGCAGTACTTC. It codes for CSVVRQGSDEQYF.

This chain joins TRBV7-6 and TRBJ1-2; TRBD1 is a possible D gene (5 bases). The CDR3 is 16 amino acids. CDR1 is SGHVS and CDR2 is FNYEAQ in the germline V gene. Trimming cost V 5 bases and J 4 bases, with 20 bases left between them. CDR3 region: CASSHAVGGQPYGYTF. As DNA, the CDR3 is TGTGCCAGCAGCCACGCCGTCGGGGGTCAACCCTATGGCTACACCTTC. Supplemented by reference TRBV7-6 and TRBJ1-2, the full variable domain reads GAGVSQSPRYKVTKRGQDVALRCDPISGHVSLYWYRQALGQGPEFLTYFNYEAQQDKSGLPNDRFSAERPEGSISTLTIQRTEQRDSAMYRCASSHAVGGQPYGYTFGSGTRLTVV.

The DNA of the CDR3 is TGTGCCAGCAGTTTCCAGATCTACGAGCAGTACTTC. Translated: CASSFQIYEQYF. The chain uses TRBV28 and TRBJ2-7; no firm D call. The CDR3 has 12 residues. CDR1 and CDR2 from the germline V gene are MDHEN and SYDVKM. V gave up 3 bases and J gave up 3 bases, with 6 bases separating them.

The V and J genes are TRBV29-1 and TRBJ1-1, with D perhaps TRBD1 (5 bases). The CDR3 consists of 14 residues. The germline gives CDR1 SQVTM, CDR2 ANQGSEA. V was trimmed by 7 bases and J by 3 bases, leaving 18 bases between them. The CDR3 is CSGAWGSGDTEAFF. CDR3 DNA sequence: TGCAGCGGGGCTTGGGGGTCCGGGGACACTGAAGCTTTCTTT.

CDR3 in DNA: TGTGCCAGCAGCTTAGTTTGGGCGGACTCAGTTTACACCTTC. This encodes CASSLVWADSVYTF. V gene TRBV7-8 combines with J gene TRBJ1-2; unclear D gene. The CDR3 has 14 residues. Germline assignment: CDR1 SGHVS and CDR2 FQNEAQ. V was clipped by 1 base and J by 11 bases, with 17 bases between them.